These 30 T cell receptor beta chains came from one sample sequenced in a study of blood T cell repertoires in COVID-19. Profiled with immunoSEQ multiplex PCR; TCRdb holds only in-frame clones, not every one. Of about 120,000 clones in the sample, 87% are singletons; the top ten hold 2% to 2.5%. The sample taken for sequencing was peripheral blood. These receptors all stem from a woman in her fifties or sixties with acute or convalescent COVID-19.

The V gene is TRBV6-4, the J gene TRBJ1-5, with a tentative D call TRBD1 (6 bases). V lost 7 bases and J 0 bases, leaving 7 bases between the germline ends. In germline, CDR1 is MRHNA, CDR2 SNTAGT. CDR3 length equals 13 residues. The CDR3 sequence: CASMGASNQPQHF. In nucleotides, the CDR3 is TGTGCCAGCATGGGGGCTAGCAATCAGCCCCAGCATTTT.

V is TRBV19 and J is TRBJ1-1; D is unresolved. V was trimmed by 3 bases and J by 3 bases, leaving 11 bases between them. This CDR3 has 14 residues. Germline values: CDR1 LNHDA, CDR2 SQIVND (reference sequence). CDR3 loop: CASSMVLYYTEAFF. The CDR3 DNA reads TGTGCCAGTAGTATGGTATTATACTACACTGAAGCTTTCTTT.

The J gene is TRBJ2-5, the V gene TRBV29-1, with D possibly TRBD2 on 6 matching bases. The CDR3 covers 12 residues. Per the germline V gene, CDR1 is SQVTM and CDR2 is ANQGSEA. V lost 3 bases and J lost 3, with 8 bases in between. This CDR3 is CSVDGGEETQYF. CDR3 coding DNA: TGCAGCGTTGACGGAGGGGAAGAGACCCAGTACTTC.

The rearrangement uses TRBV2 and TRBJ1-2; a weak D match, TRBD1 (6 bases). This CDR3 contains 14 residues. Germline loops: CDR1 SNHLY, CDR2 FYNNEI. V was cut by 6 bases and J by 7 bases, with 18 bases left in between. Here the CDR3 reads CASSSDAARGGYTF. The CDR3 DNA reads TGTGCCAGCAGCTCAGACGCGGCCAGGGGTGGCTACACCTTC.

The chain carries TRBV27 and TRBJ1-1, with D possibly being TRBD1 (5 bases). The CDR3 runs to 14 residues. Trimming shortened V by 3 bases and J by 3 bases, and 11 bases separated the two germline ends. Germline CDR1 is MNHEY and CDR2 is SMNVEV (reference sequence). CDR3 amino acids: CASSFIGVHTEAFF. CDR3 coding DNA: TGTGCCAGCAGTTTCATAGGGGTTCACACTGAAGCTTTCTTT.

This chain joins TRBV27 and TRBJ1-2; D remains ambiguous. The germline V gene encodes CDR1 MNHEY and CDR2 SMNVEV (reference sequence). The CDR3 is made up of 12 amino acids. V gave up 5 bases and J gave up 4 bases, with 8 bases separating them. Written as DNA, the CDR3 is TGTGCCAGCAGTCCGCGGGGCTATGGCTACACCTTC. It translates to CASSPRGYGYTF.

This chain uses TRBV7-2 with TRBJ2-1, with TRBD2 matching 11 bases. This CDR3 has 15 residues. V lost 1 base and J lost 8; bases outside the gene matches: 4. The germline V gene encodes CDR1 SGHTA and CDR2 FQGNSA. CDR3 sequence reads: CASSLGTSGLYEQFF. Written as DNA, the CDR3 is TGTGCCAGCAGCTTAGGGACTAGCGGGTTATATGAGCAGTTCTTC.

V and J are TRBV5-1 and TRBJ1-2; a weak D match, TRBD1 (5 bases). CDR3 length: 12 residues. The ends were cut back, 0 bases at V and 13 bases at J, with 13 bases in the middle. Germline V gene data show CDR1 as SGHRS and CDR2 as YFSETQ. Here the CDR3 DNA reads TGCGCCAGCAGCTTGGGGCGGGGCAACCTCACCTTC. The encoded protein is CASSLGRGNLTF.

V gene TRBV7-9 combines with J gene TRBJ1-4, with 8 bases identical to TRBD1. Germline CDR1 reads SEHNR; CDR2 reads FQNEAQ (reference sequence). This CDR3 has 13 residues. V lost 5 bases to trimming and J lost 10 bases; unmatched junction nucleotides: 6. This CDR3 is CASSSDRGRKLFF. In DNA, the CDR3 is TGTGCCAGCAGCAGCGACAGGGGTCGAAAACTGTTTTTT. Combining the CDR3 with reference TRBV7-9 and TRBJ1-4 gives the whole variable domain DTGVSQNPRHKITKRGQNVTFRCDPISEHNRLYWYRQTLGQGPEFLTYFQNEAQLEKSRLLSDRFSAERPKGSFSTLEIQRTEQGDSAMYLCASSSDRGRKLFFGSGTQLSVL.

The chain is built from TRBV7-3 and TRBJ2-3, with 13 bases identical to TRBD2. The CDR3 is made up of 15 amino acids. The ends lost 6 bases at V and 4 bases at J; junction bases unmatched: 4. Germline assignment: CDR1 SGHTA and CDR2 FQGTGA. DNA for the CDR3: TGTGCCAGCAGACTAGCGGGGGGGCCAGCAGATACGCAGTATTTT. This encodes CASRLAGGPADTQYF.

This chain joins TRBV5-1 and TRBJ2-5, with a possible D match to TRBD1 (5 bases). Germline V gene sequence: CDR1 SGHRS, CDR2 YFSETQ. This CDR3 has 12 residues. With 7 bases removed from V and 2 bases from J, the gap between germline ends came to 9 bases. CDR3 sequence reads: CASQRQQETQYF. CDR3 sequence (DNA): TGCGCCAGCCAAAGACAGCAAGAGACCCAGTACTTC.

This rearrangement joins TRBV4-3 to TRBJ2-3; D not resolved. Trimming took 5 bases from V and 2 from J, leaving 11 bases between them. Germline assignment: CDR1 LGHNA and CDR2 YSLEER. The CDR3 is made up of 14 amino acids. The CDR3 loop reads CASSSGTLTDTQYF. DNA for the CDR3: TGCGCCAGCAGCTCAGGAACCCTCACAGATACGCAGTATTTT.

This chain connects TRBV6-5 to TRBJ2-2, with D perhaps TRBD1 (7 bases). Germline values: CDR1 MNHEY, CDR2 SVGAGI. This CDR3 has 13 amino acids. V dropped 5 bases and J dropped 6 bases, with 10 bases sitting between them. DNA of the CDR3: TGTGCCAGCAGTATCAGGGGGGCCGGGGAGCTGTTTTTT. Protein product: CASSIRGAGELFF.

The chain carries TRBV30 and TRBJ1-2; 7 nucleotides align to TRBD1. The ends lost 5 bases at V and 9 bases at J; junction bases unmatched: 12. The germline V gene encodes CDR1 GTSNPN and CDR2 SVGIG (reference sequence). The CDR3 has 13 amino acids. The CDR3 DNA sequence: TGTGCCTGGTATTACCGACAGGGCATGAGCTACACCTTC. It translates to CAWYYRQGMSYTF. Full variable domain (missing parts from reference TRBV30 and TRBJ1-2): SQTIHQWPATLVQPVGSPLSLECTVEGTSNPNLYWYRQAAGRGLQLLFYSVGIGQISSEVPQNLSASRPQDRQFILSSKKLLLSDSGFYLCAWYYRQGMSYTFGSGTRLTVV.

J is TRBJ1-5 and V is TRBV5-1, with D possibly TRBD1 on 6 matching bases. CDR3 size: 15 residues. Germline CDR1 is SGHRS and CDR2 is YFSETQ. Trimming removed 4 bases from V and 7 bases from J, with 18 bases in between. The CDR3 protein is CASSTGQPDGQPQHF. CDR3 in DNA: TGCGCCAGCAGCACGGGACAACCGGACGGCCAGCCCCAGCATTTT.

For this clone: At one end the junction does not follow the germline gene, possibly because of a read error. The chain carries TRBV6-2 or TRBV6-3 and TRBJ2-2, with a weak D call TRBD1 (7 bases). Germline V gene sequence: CDR1 MNHEY, CDR2 SVGEGT. The CDR3 runs 14 residues. Here the CDR3 DNA reads TGTGCCAGCAGTAACTCCAGGGGGGCCGGGGAGCTGTTTTTT. Its translation: CASSNSRGAGELFF.

The chain combines TRBV7-8 with TRBJ2-7; D possibly corresponds to TRBD1 (6 bases). Germline assignment: CDR1 SGHVS and CDR2 FQNEAQ. The CDR3 is made up of 15 amino acids. V lost 0 bases, J lost 2 bases, and 11 bases lay in between. The CDR3: CASSLAGHTTYEQYF. In nucleotides, the CDR3 is TGTGCCAGCAGCTTAGCGGGACATACTACCTACGAGCAGTACTTC.

This clone has more than one count but fewer than ten. The J gene is TRBJ2-5, the V gene TRBV2; tentative D call: TRBD2 (5 bases). Germline values: CDR1 SNHLY, CDR2 FYNNEI. Between the trimmed V and J ends, which lost 11 bases and 5 bases, there was a span of 15 bases. The CDR3 spans 12 residues. In DNA form, the CDR3 reads TGTGCCGGCCGGGGTACCCAGGAGACCCAGTACTTC. Translated, it gives CAGRGTQETQYF. Combining the CDR3 with reference TRBV2 and TRBJ2-5 gives the whole variable domain EPEVTQTPSHQVTQMGQEVILRCVPISNHLYFYWYRQILGQKVEFLVSFYNNEISEKSEIFDDQFSVERPDGSNFTLKIRSTKLEDSAMYFCAGRGTQETQYFGPGTRLLVL.

The chain links TRBV11-2 to TRBJ2-1, with 7 bases matching TRBD1. CDR3 length: 13 amino acids. V lost 8 bases to trimming and J lost 7 bases; unmatched junction nucleotides: 8. Germline V gives CDR1 SGHAT, CDR2 FQNNGV. This CDR3 is CASLRQGWNEQFF. The CDR3 DNA reads TGTGCCAGCCTACGACAGGGTTGGAATGAGCAGTTCTTC. The whole variable domain, remainder taken from reference TRBV11-2 and TRBJ2-1, is EAGVAQSPRYKIIEKRQSVAFWCNPISGHATLYWYQQILGQGPKLLIQFQNNGVVDDSQLPKDRFSAERLKGVDSTLKIQPAKLEDSAVYLCASLRQGWNEQFFGPGTRLTVL.

V usage is TRBV6-5 and J usage is TRBJ2-1; D is undetermined. Germline V lookup: CDR1 MNHEY, CDR2 SVGAGI. CDR3 length: 15 amino acids. The germline V and J ends were trimmed by 2 bases and 0 bases, with 8 bases remaining between them. CDR3 region: CASSYGRSSYNEQFF. CDR3 bases: TGTGCCAGCAGTTACGGTCGCAGCTCCTACAATGAGCAGTTCTTC.

The chain links TRBV11-3 to TRBJ2-3; D gene unclear. The germline V gene has CDR1 SGHNT and CDR2 YENEEA. V was clipped by 2 bases and J by 3 bases, with 6 bases between them. This CDR3 is 13 amino acids long. The CDR3 bases are TGTGCCAGCAGCTTATTCCAGACAGATACGCAGTATTTT. This sequence encodes CASSLFQTDTQYF.

J is TRBJ2-1 and V is TRBV11-1; 14 bases fit TRBD2. The CDR3 is made up of 15 amino acids. In germline, CDR1 is SGHAT, CDR2 FQDESV (reference sequence). The V and J ends lost 5 bases and 8 bases, in that order; junction bases with no gene match: 5. Here the CDR3 reads CASSLGLAGVDEQFF. The CDR3 DNA is TGTGCCAGCAGCCTGGGACTAGCGGGGGTCGATGAGCAGTTCTTC. The complete variable domain, with remaining parts taken from reference TRBV11-1 and TRBJ2-1, reads EAEVAQSPRYKITEKSQAVAFWCDPISGHATLYWYRQILGQGPELLVQFQDESVVDDSQLPKDRFSAERLKGVDSTLKIQPAELGDSAMYLCASSLGLAGVDEQFFGPGTRLTVL.

V usage is TRBV12-3 or TRBV12-4 and J usage is TRBJ2-1; maybe TRBD2 (5 bases). CDR3 length equals 13 residues. Trimming removed 7 bases from V and 9 bases from J, with 16 bases in between. The CDR3 region is CASTPGSSGEQFF. In DNA, the CDR3 is TGTGCCAGCACCCCGGGGTCATCGGGTGAGCAGTTCTTC.

Notes on this clone: The sample holds other DNA sequences that translate to the same CDR3. In DNA form, the CDR3 reads TGTGCCAGCAGCTCAGGGGGCAGAGAGACCCAGTACTTC. Protein: CASSSGGRETQYF. The chain has TRBV5-4 and TRBJ2-5; TRBD1 aligns across 8 bases. Germline loops: CDR1 SGHNT, CDR2 YYREEE (reference sequence). This CDR3 has 13 residues. V gave up 3 bases and J gave up 4 bases; unmatched junction bases: 2.

The chain carries TRBV10-2 and TRBJ2-1, with 8 nucleotides matching TRBD2. The CDR3 is 18 amino acids. The J segment lost 5 bases and the V segment lost 0 bases, leaving 12 bases of the junction unmatched. Germline CDR1 and CDR2: WSHSY and SAAADI. The CDR3 spells CASSESVTSVRDNNEQFF. The CDR3 bases are TGCGCCAGCAGTGAGTCGGTGACTAGCGTTAGAGATAACAATGAGCAGTTCTTC.

V and J are TRBV27 and TRBJ1-4; 8 bases match TRBD1. V shed 5 bases and J 4 bases; nucleotides not matched to a gene: 6. CDR1 and CDR2 (germline): MNHEY, SMNVEV (reference sequence). There are 15 residues in the CDR3. CDR3: CASSRRQGINEKLFF. DNA for the CDR3: TGTGCCAGCAGTCGCAGACAGGGGATTAATGAAAAACTGTTTTTT.

The J gene is TRBJ1-1, the V gene TRBV5-1; 7 positions match TRBD1. Germline CDR1 and CDR2: SGHRS and YFSETQ. This CDR3 comprises 14 residues. J gave up 6 bases and V 10 bases, and 15 bases lay outside the gene matches. CDR3 in DNA: TGCGCCCCAGAGGGGACAGCCGACCCCGCTGAAGCTTTCTTT. Amino acids: CAPEGTADPAEAFF.

The chain employs TRBV30 and TRBJ2-1, with 7 bases identical to TRBD2. Trimming at V came to 2 bases and at J to 1 base, leaving 2 bases not matched to a gene. Germline loops: CDR1 GTSNPN, CDR2 SVGIG (reference sequence). CDR3 length: 14 residues. DNA for the CDR3: TGTGCCTGGAGTTGGGGGGGATCCTACAATGAGCAGTTCTTC. It yields the protein CAWSWGGSYNEQFF.

This chain connects TRBV15 to TRBJ2-3, with TRBD2 identical over 8 bases. Germline CDR1 and CDR2: LNHNV and YYDKDF (reference sequence). Trimming cost V 0 bases and J 6 bases; bases outside gene matches: 5. This CDR3 has 15 amino acids. The CDR3 coding sequence is TGTGCCACCAGCAGAGAGACTAGCGTGGGTGATACGCAGTATTTT. Translation: CATSRETSVGDTQYF.

V gene TRBV27 combines with J gene TRBJ1-6, with a tentative D call TRBD1 (5 bases). This CDR3 is built from 18 residues. The ends were cut back, 6 bases at V and 0 bases at J, with 18 bases in the middle. Germline CDR1 reads MNHEY; CDR2 reads SMNVEV (reference sequence). The CDR3 loop reads CASSLGGEGSSYNSPLHF. CDR3 DNA: TGTGCCAGCAGCCTGGGGGGAGAGGGGAGCTCCTATAATTCACCCCTCCACTTT.